Listed below are T cell receptor beta chains from one sample, sequenced in a study of cytomegalovirus exposure and HLA in healthy donors. Generated by immunoSEQ multiplex PCR, the TCRdb table keeps only in-frame clones and is missing some. The sample includes fewer than 200,000 clones, 75% to 85% of them seen just once. Sequencing was performed on PBMCs. These receptors were obtained from a man aged 50 or older in good health and CMV-seropositive. Each CDR3 is given without its conserved first and last residue. Each record gives: V gene, CDR3 protein.

v_call: TRBV5-1; cdr3_aa: ASSSGTSGGAERETQY
v_call: TRBV15; cdr3_aa: ATSRGSGDSYNEQF
v_call: TRBV6-5; cdr3_aa: ASLGGGGGYGYT
v_call: TRBV7-7; cdr3_aa: ASSPGSGELF
v_call: TRBV4-3; cdr3_aa: ASSPFGGAYEQY
v_call: TRBV18; cdr3_aa: ASLRGYGEKLF
v_call: TRBV7-2; cdr3_aa: ASSFSGTDNSPLH
v_call: TRBV5-1; cdr3_aa: ASSFSQGEYEQY
v_call: TRBV5-5; cdr3_aa: ASSPGSNYGYT
v_call: TRBV6-1; cdr3_aa: ASSEGLATIYEQY
v_call: TRBV6-5; cdr3_aa: ASSYSLYSGHEKLF
v_call: TRBV9; cdr3_aa: ASSALAGGVTDTQY
v_call: TRBV4-2; cdr3_aa: ASSSGTGYFVLT
v_call: TRBV9; cdr3_aa: ASSVTREDTEAF
v_call: TRBV28; cdr3_aa: ASSLWTYSNQPQH
v_call: TRBV10-2; cdr3_aa: ASRLSNTDTQY
v_call: TRBV30; cdr3_aa: AWGGTGVFSTSYNEQF
v_call: TRBV5-1; cdr3_aa: ASSLAQGAANEQF
v_call: TRBV27; cdr3_aa: ASSPGGDTQY
v_call: TRBV5-6; cdr3_aa: ASSSGQGRYT
v_call: TRBV11-3; cdr3_aa: ASSFGVSYEQY
v_call: TRBV6-5; cdr3_aa: ASSYWREPLNEQF